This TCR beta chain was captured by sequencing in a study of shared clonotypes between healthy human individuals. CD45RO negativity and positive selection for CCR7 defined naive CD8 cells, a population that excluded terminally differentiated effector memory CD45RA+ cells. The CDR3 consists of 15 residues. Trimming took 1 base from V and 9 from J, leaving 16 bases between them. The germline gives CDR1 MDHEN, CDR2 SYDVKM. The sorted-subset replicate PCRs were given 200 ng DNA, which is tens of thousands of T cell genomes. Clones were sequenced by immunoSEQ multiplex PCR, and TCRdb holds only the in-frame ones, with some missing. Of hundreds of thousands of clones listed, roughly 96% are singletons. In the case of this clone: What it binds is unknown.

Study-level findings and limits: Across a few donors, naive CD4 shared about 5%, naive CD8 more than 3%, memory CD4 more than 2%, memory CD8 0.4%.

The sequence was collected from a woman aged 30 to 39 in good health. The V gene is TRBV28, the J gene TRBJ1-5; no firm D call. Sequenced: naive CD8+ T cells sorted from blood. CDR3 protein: CASSLLPRGALPQHF. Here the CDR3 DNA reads TGTGCCAGCAGTTTATTACCCCGTGGCGCGCTGCCCCAGCATTTT.